This record covers a single T cell receptor beta chain. Per the original data handling: The authors estimated nucleated cell counts from reference gene primer amplification. Sequenced by immunoSEQ multiplex PCR; TCRdb stores in-frame clones only, minus some. Clonal size and the V and J genes are those of that table, whereas D and trimming came from the DNA. The data contain approximately 150,000 clones, 84% of them singletons. The data originate from a study of blood T cell repertoires in COVID-19. Germline V gene lookup returns CDR1 LNHDA and CDR2 SQIVND (reference sequence). The CDR3 runs 13 residues. Between the trimmed V and J ends, which lost 3 bases and 7 bases, there was a span of 9 bases.

This sequence joins TRBV19 and TRBJ2-2; D unclear. The sequence was obtained from a man aged 45-65 years in a cohort exposed to, infected with or recovered from COVID-19 (not recorded which). The sample was PBMCs or T cells enriched from blood (not recorded which). The CDR3 reads CASSIKFGGELFF. In DNA, the CDR3 is TGTGCCAGTAGTATTAAGTTCGGCGGGGAGCTGTTTTTT.